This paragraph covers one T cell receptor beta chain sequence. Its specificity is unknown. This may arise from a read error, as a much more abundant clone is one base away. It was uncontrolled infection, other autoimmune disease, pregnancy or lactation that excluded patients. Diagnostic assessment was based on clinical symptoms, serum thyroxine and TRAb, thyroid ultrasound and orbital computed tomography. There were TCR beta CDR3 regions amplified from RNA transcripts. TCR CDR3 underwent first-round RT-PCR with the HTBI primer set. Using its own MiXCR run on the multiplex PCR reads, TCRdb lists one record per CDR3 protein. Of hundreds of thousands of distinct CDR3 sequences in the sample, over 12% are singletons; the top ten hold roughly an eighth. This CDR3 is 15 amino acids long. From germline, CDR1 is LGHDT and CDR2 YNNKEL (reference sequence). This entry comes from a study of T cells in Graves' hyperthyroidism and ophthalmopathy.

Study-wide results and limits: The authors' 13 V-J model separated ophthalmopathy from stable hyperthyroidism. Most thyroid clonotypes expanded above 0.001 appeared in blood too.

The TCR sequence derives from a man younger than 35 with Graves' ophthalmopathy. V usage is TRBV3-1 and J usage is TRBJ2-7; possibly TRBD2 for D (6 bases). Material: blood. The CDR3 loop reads CASSQDPGERYERYF. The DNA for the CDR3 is TGTGCCAGCAGCCAAGATCCGGGAGAGCGGTACGAGCGGTACTTC.